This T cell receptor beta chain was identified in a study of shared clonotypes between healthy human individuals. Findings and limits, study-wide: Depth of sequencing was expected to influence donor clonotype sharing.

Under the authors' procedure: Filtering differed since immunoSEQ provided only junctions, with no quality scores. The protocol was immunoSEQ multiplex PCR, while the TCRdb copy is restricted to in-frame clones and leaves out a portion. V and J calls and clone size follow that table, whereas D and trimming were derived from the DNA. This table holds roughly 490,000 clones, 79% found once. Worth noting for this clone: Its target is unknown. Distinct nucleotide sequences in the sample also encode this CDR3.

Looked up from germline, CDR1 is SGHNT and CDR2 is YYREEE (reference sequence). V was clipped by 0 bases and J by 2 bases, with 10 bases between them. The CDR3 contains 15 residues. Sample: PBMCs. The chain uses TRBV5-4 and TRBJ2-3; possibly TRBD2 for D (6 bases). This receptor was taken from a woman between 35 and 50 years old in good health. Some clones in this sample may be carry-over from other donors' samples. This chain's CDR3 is CASSLGGTSTDTQYF. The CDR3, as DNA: TGTGCCAGCAGCTTGGGGGGGACTTCCACAGATACGCAGTATTTT.